This T cell receptor (beta chain) was profiled in a study of blood T cell repertoires in COVID-19. Sequenced by immunoSEQ multiplex PCR; TCRdb stores in-frame clones only, minus some. The data contain roughly 280,000 clones, around 86% of them seen just once; the ten biggest clones take up 3.6%. The junction had 5 bases not matched to a gene; V was cut back by 4 bases and J by 2 bases. From germline, CDR1 is SGDLS and CDR2 YYNGEE. The CDR3 has 15 amino acids. The specimen was peripheral blood. The receptor comes from a man aged 18 to 30 with active or convalescent COVID-19. This chain links TRBV9 with TRBJ1-3, with TRBD1 matching 8 bases. In nucleotides, the CDR3 is TGTGCCAGCAGCTCTCAGACAGGGGCTGGAAACACCATATATTTT. This gives the protein CASSSQTGAGNTIYF.